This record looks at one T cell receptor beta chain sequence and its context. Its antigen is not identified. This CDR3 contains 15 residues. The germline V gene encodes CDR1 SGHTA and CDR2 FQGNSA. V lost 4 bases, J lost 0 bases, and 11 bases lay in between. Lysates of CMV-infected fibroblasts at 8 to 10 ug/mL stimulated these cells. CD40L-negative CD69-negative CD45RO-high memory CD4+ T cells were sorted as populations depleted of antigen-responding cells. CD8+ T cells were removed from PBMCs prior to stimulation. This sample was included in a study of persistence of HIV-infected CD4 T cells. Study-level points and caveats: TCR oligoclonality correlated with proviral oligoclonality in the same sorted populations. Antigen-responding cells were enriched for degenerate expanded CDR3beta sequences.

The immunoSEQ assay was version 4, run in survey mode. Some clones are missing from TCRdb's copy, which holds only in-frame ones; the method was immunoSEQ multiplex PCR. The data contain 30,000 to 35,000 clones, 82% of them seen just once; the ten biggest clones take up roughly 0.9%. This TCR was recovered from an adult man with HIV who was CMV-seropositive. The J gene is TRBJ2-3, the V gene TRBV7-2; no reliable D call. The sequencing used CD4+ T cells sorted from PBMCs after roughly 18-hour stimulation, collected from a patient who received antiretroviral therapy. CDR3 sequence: CASSSRLGSTDTQYF. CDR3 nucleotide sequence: TGTGCCAGCAGCTCCCGCTTGGGAAGCACAGATACGCAGTATTTT.